This TCR beta chain was identified in a study of CD8 T cells in Susac syndrome. Study results and caveats: Only a relatively small number of individuals were included in the TCR sequencing and HLA analysis.

The CDR3 consists of 15 residues. From germline, CDR1 is DFQATT and CDR2 SNEGSKA (reference sequence). V trimming: 5 bases; J trimming: 3 bases; junction bases outside the gene matches: 3. As to this clonotype: Antigen unknown.

When the RNA was reverse transcribed, random hexamers were used with an input of roughly 0.45 to 1 ug. Using its own MiXCR run on the immunoSEQ multiplex PCR reads, TCRdb lists one record per CDR3 protein. This sample carries just under 95,000 distinct CDR3 sequences, roughly 94% of them seen once, and the ten largest clones take about 0.28%. Sample: CD4+ T cells from PBMCs. The chain links TRBV20-1 to TRBJ2-1; 14 bases are a match to TRBD2. This clonotype originated in a human donor with Susac syndrome. The CDR3 region is CSAGTSGGLYNEQFF. CDR3 nucleotides: TGCAGTGCTGGGACTAGCGGGGGCCTCTACAATGAGCAGTTCTTC.